This T cell receptor beta chain derives from a study of blood T cell repertoires in COVID-19. Study in general: Whether acute or convalescent, the COVID-19 samples came from the United States, Italy and Spain. PBMCs, B-cell-depleted T cells, or T cells were the source of the cDNA or gDNA that made up the material.

TCRdb's table, derived via immunoSEQ multiplex PCR, lists solely in-frame clones and lacks some. The repertoire has around 260,000 clones, around 87% of them found once; the top ten carry under 2.5%. V lost 5 bases, J lost 1 base, and 11 bases lay in between. The CDR3 has 14 amino acids. From germline, CDR1 is ENHRY and CDR2 SYGVKD. Source material: peripheral blood. This clonotype was sampled from a woman between 45 and 65 years old with acute or convalescent COVID-19. The chain uses TRBV10-3 and TRBJ1-1; D is possibly TRBD1 (6 bases). In DNA, the CDR3 is TGTGCCATCAGTACAGGGATGGGGAACACTGAAGCTTTCTTT. It specifies CAISTGMGNTEAFF.